These T cell receptor beta chains were read from a single sample in a study of T cell responses to AZD1222 COVID-19 vaccine. The protocol was immunoSEQ multiplex PCR, while the TCRdb copy is restricted to in-frame clones and leaves out a portion. This sample yields about 190,000 clones, of which under 95% are seen a single time; roughly 0.99% belongs to the top ten. The sample consisted of peripheral blood, taken on day 0 of AZD1222 vaccination. The receptors derive from an adult in good health. Each CDR3 is given with its conserved first and last residue. The D gene is left open where the match is weak. Not every row has a clone size; where given, it reads once, few, many or a size class.

J gene | clone size | D gene | V gene | CDR3 length | CDR3 DNA | CDR3 protein
TRBJ2-1 | few | TRBD1 | TRBV10-3 | 14 | TGTGCCATCAGGGCCGGACAGGACTACAATGAGCAGTTCTTC | CAIRAGQDYNEQFF
TRBJ2-7 | . | TRBD2 | TRBV28 | 15 | TGTGCCACCAAATTAGCGGGAGGGAGCTCCTACGAGCAGTACTTC | CATKLAGGSSYEQYF
TRBJ1-1 | . | . | TRBV27 | 12 | TGTGCCAGCAGCCCCGAGGGGACTGAAGCTTTCTTT | CASSPEGTEAFF
TRBJ2-1 | . | . | TRBV6-2/TRBV6-3 | 12 | TGTGCCAGCAGTTTGGGTTACAATGAGCAGTTCTTC | CASSLGYNEQFF
TRBJ2-5 | . | . | TRBV24-1 | 15 | TGTGCCACCAGTGACGTCTCAGGGGCCGGGGAGACCCAGTACTTC | CATSDVSGAGETQYF
TRBJ2-7 | . | TRBD2 | TRBV5-1 | 16 | TGCGCCAGCAGCTCCGTTCTCGGGAGGAGGACCTACGAGCAGTACTTC | CASSSVLGRRTYEQYF
TRBJ1-2 | . | . | TRBV3-1/TRBV3-2 | 14 | TGTGCCAGCAGCCAAGCGGGGCAAGTATATGGCTACACCTTC | CASSQAGQVYGYTF
TRBJ2-1 | . | TRBD2 | TRBV7-2 | 18 | TGTGCCAGCAGCTTAGGAGTAGCGGGAGGGCCCGAAGTAGGTGAGCAGTTCTTC | CASSLGVAGGPEVGEQFF
TRBJ1-3 | . | TRBD1 | TRBV5-1 | 18 | TGCGCCAGCAGCTTGGGGGACAGGGACTCTTCCTCTGGAAACACCATATATTTT | CASSLGDRDSSSGNTIYF
TRBJ1-1 | . | . | TRBV13 | 15 | TGTGCCAGCAGCTTAGGCCTTGGGGTTTACACTGAAGCTTTCTTT | CASSLGLGVYTEAFF
TRBJ1-5 | . | . | TRBV18 | 15 | TGTGCCAGCTCACCACCGGGTAACAGGGAACGGCCCCAGCATTTT | CASSPPGNRERPQHF
TRBJ2-7 | . | . | TRBV21-1 | 15 | TGTGCCAGCAGCAAACCACGGGGGCGACCCTACGAGCAGTACTTC | CASSKPRGRPYEQYF
TRBJ2-1 | once | TRBD1 | TRBV18 | 19 | TGTGCCAGCTCACCGTTAAATTGGACAGGGCCCTCAGCCTACAATGAGCAGTTCTTC | CASSPLNWTGPSAYNEQFF
TRBJ2-7 | . | TRBD1 | TRBV9 | 14 | TGTGCCAGCAGCGTAGGGACAGGGATTTACGAGCAGTACTTC | CASSVGTGIYEQYF
TRBJ1-5 | . | . | TRBV12-1 | 17 | TGTGCCAGCAGCTTTGGGCCTCGGCAGCTTAGCAATCAGCCCCAGCATTTT | CASSFGPRQLSNQPQHF
TRBJ1-2 | . | TRBD1 | TRBV9 | 17 | TGTGCCAGCAGCTCCTCGCATAAGACAGGGTTTCGGCGTGGCTACACCTTC | CASSSSHKTGFRRGYTF
TRBJ2-2 | . | TRBD2 | TRBV5-1 | 17 | TGCGCCAGCAGCTTGAGTTTAGCGGGGGGGCCGACCGGGGAGCTGTTTTTT | CASSLSLAGGPTGELFF
TRBJ1-1 | . | TRBD1 | TRBV7-9 | 15 | TGTGCCAGCAGCGTCCACTTGGACAGGGGCACTGAAGCTTTCTTT | CASSVHLDRGTEAFF
TRBJ1-2 | . | . | TRBV7-2 | 17 | TGTGCCAGCAGCCTAGAGAGGGGACCGATCTCTAACTATGGCTACACCTTC | CASSLERGPISNYGYTF
TRBJ1-4 | . | . | TRBV19 | 14 | TGTGCCAGTAGAATCAGGGCAACTAATGAAAAACTGTTTTTT | CASRIRATNEKLFF
TRBJ1-1 | . | . | TRBV7-2 | 13 | TGTGCCAGCAAACTAGAGGTAAACACTGAAGCTTTCTTT | CASKLEVNTEAFF
TRBJ1-5 | . | . | TRBV7-9 | 15 | TGTGCCAGCAGCTACGGGACCGTTGGCGCCGAGCCCCAGCATTTT | CASSYGTVGAEPQHF
TRBJ2-7 | . | . | TRBV9 | 14 | TGTGCCAGCAGCGCAAGGACTACCGCCTACGAGCAGTACTTC | CASSARTTAYEQYF
TRBJ1-6 | . | . | TRBV19 | 15 | TGTGCCAGTAGTCCCTCGGGTAGGAGGAATTCACCCCTCCACTTT | CASSPSGRRNSPLHF
TRBJ2-1 | . | . | TRBV7-3 | 13 | TGTGCCAGCAGATTGGCCCCGACCAACCCGCAGTTCTTC | CASRLAPTNPQFF
TRBJ2-5 | . | . | TRBV3-1/TRBV3-2 | 12 | TGTGCCAGCACCCTACTAGGGGAGACCCAGTACTTC | CASTLLGETQYF
TRBJ1-5 | . | . | TRBV7-2 | 13 | TGTGCCAGCAGCTTAGCGGTGGTAGGACCCCAGCATTTT | CASSLAVVGPQHF
TRBJ1-3 | . | . | TRBV4-2 | 15 | TGTGCCAGCAGCGGATCCGGGAACTCTGGAAACACCATATATTTT | CASSGSGNSGNTIYF
TRBJ1-6 | . | . | TRBV10-2 | 13 | TGCGCCACCAAGACGGACTATAATTCACCCCTCCACTTT | CATKTDYNSPLHF
TRBJ1-5 | . | . | TRBV6-4 | 14 | TGTGCCAGCAGTGACAAGTGGAGCAATCAGCCCCAGCATTTT | CASSDKWSNQPQHF
TRBJ2-7 | . | TRBD2 | TRBV5-1 | 14 | TGCGCCACCCGACTAGCGGGAGCCCCCGGGGAGCAGTACTTC | CATRLAGAPGEQYF
TRBJ1-2 | . | . | TRBV7-5 | 16 | TGTGTCAGAAGTACCCCCAGGGGGCGTCCTAACTATGGCTACACCTTC | CVRSTPRGRPNYGYTF
TRBJ2-5 | . | . | TRBV24-1 | 15 | TGTGCCACCAGTGATTTGAGGACGGGTCAAGAGACCCAGTACTTC | CATSDLRTGQETQYF
TRBJ2-7 | . | TRBD2 | TRBV27 | 14 | TGTGCCAGCGGGCTAGCGGGAGTCTCCTACGAGCAGTACTTC | CASGLAGVSYEQYF
TRBJ2-7 | . | TRBD1 | TRBV6-5 | 13 | TGTGCCAGCAGACTGGAGACAGGGCTCGGGCAGTACTTC | CASRLETGLGQYF
TRBJ2-3 | . | TRBD2 | TRBV14 | 20 | TGTGCCAGCAGCCAGTTCCCCGGACTAGCGGGAGGGAGTAGCACAGATACGCAGTATTTT | CASSQFPGLAGGSSTDTQYF
TRBJ2-7 | . | . | TRBV9 | 16 | TGTGCCAGCAGCCCGCGGATGACAGATCTTCTCGGGGAGCAGTACTTC | CASSPRMTDLLGEQYF
TRBJ2-7 | . | . | TRBV11-3 | 12 | TGTGCCAGCAGCTGGGGCGCAAGCGAGCAGTACTTC | CASSWGASEQYF